The 19 T cell receptor beta chains below come from one sample, sequenced in a study of cytomegalovirus exposure and HLA in healthy donors (dated by TCRdb to 2017 to 2019). The library relied on the immunoSEQ multiplex PCR assay. The multiplex PCR relied on a mix of 60 forward primers for TCR Vbeta segments and 13 reverse primers for TCR Jbeta segments. TCRdb took this table from immuneACCESS and kept in-frame rearrangements with V and J called. Such tables lack part of the clones; where checked against another copy, unresolved V genes explain under half of the gap, and the rest is unexplained. A total of 150,000 or so clones appear in this sample, around four fifths of them only once. About 1.3% of the sample comes from the top ten. Sequencing was performed on PBMCs. The receptors were gathered from a man aged 25 to 40 in good health and CMV-seronegative.

The V gene is TRBV27, the J gene TRBJ1-2, with 7 bases matching TRBD1. The germline CDR1 and CDR2 sequences are MNHEY and SMNVEV (reference sequence). The CDR3 has 15 residues. Unmatched junction bases numbered 5, after V lost 0 bases and J lost 4 bases. In DNA, the CDR3 is TGTGCCAGCAGTTTATCCGGGACAGACCTCTATGGCTACACCTTC. This translates into CASSLSGTDLYGYTF.

The chain recombines TRBV28 with TRBJ1-2, with D unclear. CDR3 length equals 11 residues. Germline V gene lookup returns CDR1 MDHEN and CDR2 SYDVKM. The V end was cut by 6 bases, the J end by 3 bases, with 5 bases between. CDR3 protein: CASRRDYGYTF. The CDR3 nucleotides read TGTGCCAGCAGGAGAGACTATGGCTACACCTTC.

The CDR3 nucleotides are TGTGCCAGCAGCTTAATAAGGGGGTCCCAAGAGACCCAGTACTTC. Translated: CASSLIRGSQETQYF. The chain joins TRBV7-3 to TRBJ2-5, with D tentatively TRBD1 (6 bases). The CDR3 runs to 15 residues. Per the germline V gene, CDR1 is SGHTA and CDR2 is FQGTGA. The V and J ends lost 1 base and 1 base respectively, with 10 bases between them.

This chain joins TRBV7-3 and TRBJ2-2, with a weak D call TRBD1 (6 bases). This CDR3 region has 13 residues. Germline CDR1 is SGHTA and CDR2 is FQGTGA. V was shortened by 5 bases and J by 6 bases, with 10 bases between the two germline ends. DNA of the CDR3: TGTGCCAGCAGCCAGGGGACCGCCGGGGAGCTGTTTTTT. This codes for CASSQGTAGELFF.

V gene TRBV18 combines with J gene TRBJ1-2; unclear D gene. Trimming pared 5 bases from V and 4 bases from J, leaving 14 bases between. CDR1 and CDR2 from the germline V gene are KGHSH and LQKENI. The CDR3 is made up of 14 amino acids. The CDR3 reads CASSSAVGSYGYTF. CDR3 bases: TGTGCCAGCTCATCCGCTGTCGGGAGCTATGGCTACACCTTC.

The CDR3 DNA sequence: TGTGCCAGCTCTCGGGACAGGGGTGACACTGAAGCTTTCTTT. Its protein product is CASSRDRGDTEAFF. The chain recombines TRBV18 with TRBJ1-1; 10 positions agree with TRBD1. There are 14 residues in the CDR3. CDR1 KGHSH and CDR2 LQKENI come from the germline V gene. J lost 3 bases, V lost 6 bases, and 4 bases had no gene match.

This chain joins TRBV15 and TRBJ2-7; no definite D call. Germline V gene data show CDR1 as LNHNV and CDR2 as YYDKDF (reference sequence). CDR3 length equals 14 residues. Trimming took 1 base from V and 2 from J, leaving 9 bases between them. CDR3 protein: CATSRGDGAYEQYF. The CDR3 DNA reads as TGTGCCACCAGCAGAGGAGACGGAGCCTACGAGCAGTACTTC.

The chain carries TRBV30 and TRBJ1-2; D unresolved. Germline CDR1 reads GTSNPN; CDR2 reads SVGIG (reference sequence). The CDR3 is 13 residues long. V was pared by 4 bases and J by 3 bases, with 12 bases between. The CDR3 nucleotides read TGTGCCTGGACCGATGGGAGGGACTATGGCTACACCTTC. Its translation is CAWTDGRDYGYTF.

This chain links TRBV5-1 with TRBJ2-1, with D possibly matching TRBD1 (6 bases). The CDR3 sequence is 13 residues long. Germline loops: CDR1 SGHRS, CDR2 YFSETQ. V was cut by 0 bases and J by 9 bases, with 10 bases left in between. The CDR3 sequence is CASSLGTGSEQFF. In nucleotides, the CDR3 is TGCGCCAGCAGCTTGGGTACAGGGAGTGAGCAGTTCTTC. The whole variable domain, remainder taken from reference TRBV5-1 and TRBJ2-1, is KAGVTQTPRYLIKTRGQQVTLSCSPISGHRSVSWYQQTPGQGLQFLFEYFSETQRNKGNFPGRFSGRQFSNSRSEMNVSTLELGDSALYLCASSLGTGSEQFFGPGTRLTVL.

The genes are TRBV9 and TRBJ2-1, with D perhaps matching TRBD2 (6 bases). The V gene lost 2 bases and the J gene lost 5 bases, with 17 bases spanning the gap. Germline V gene sequence: CDR1 SGDLS, CDR2 YYNGEE. The CDR3 sequence is 16 residues long. CDR3 DNA: TGTGCCAGCAGCGTGGGGGGTCCTCCGGGTCACAATGAGCAGTTCTTC. Its protein product is CASSVGGPPGHNEQFF.

This clone was counted once. One end of the junction varies from germline; a read error may be responsible. V is TRBV7-9 and J is TRBJ1-2, with D perhaps matching TRBD1 (5 bases). The CDR3 is 14 residues long. Germline loops: CDR1 SEHNR, CDR2 FQNEAQ (reference sequence). CDR3 in DNA: TGTTCCAGCAGCTTAGCGACAGACAACTATGGCTACACCTTC. This codes for CSSSLATDNYGYTF.

This clone was seen only once. DNA for the CDR3: TGTGCCAGCAGCCACCCCCCGGGGGTTGCGGGAGACGAGCAGTACTTC. It yields the protein CASSHPPGVAGDEQYF. The J gene is TRBJ2-5, the V gene TRBV7-2; 7 bases agree with TRBD2. The DNA end lines up better with TRBJ2-7; the J call may be wrong. The CDR3 is 16 amino acids. The V gene's germline CDR1 is SGHTA and CDR2 FQGNSA.

V is TRBV4-3 and J is TRBJ2-3, with TRBD2 identical over 11 bases. The CDR3 runs to 20 residues. V was pared by 4 bases and J by 2 bases, with 17 bases of the junction left unmatched. In germline, CDR1 is LGHNA, CDR2 YSLEER. The CDR3 spells CASSPGGGPTSGINTDTQYF. In DNA, the CDR3 is TGCGCCAGCAGCCCTGGGGGAGGCCCGACTAGCGGGATTAACACAGATACGCAGTATTTT.

The chain employs TRBV4-3 and TRBJ1-2; D gene ambiguous. CDR1 LGHNA and CDR2 YSLEER come from the germline V gene. There are 14 residues in the CDR3. Trimming removed 3 bases from V and 1 base from J, with 9 bases in between. Here the CDR3 DNA reads TGCGCCAGCAGCCAGGCGCGGGATAACTATGGCTACACCTTC. It codes for CASSQARDNYGYTF.

This chain connects TRBV6-5 to TRBJ2-2; D not resolved. The ends were cut back, 2 bases at V and 6 bases at J, with 7 bases in the middle. Germline loops: CDR1 MNHEY, CDR2 SVGAGI. The CDR3 is 13 residues long. CDR3 loop: CASSYTVPGELFF. DNA for the CDR3: TGTGCCAGCAGTTACACGGTCCCCGGGGAGCTGTTTTTT.

This chain connects TRBV6-1 to TRBJ2-7; 7 bases line up with TRBD2. CDR1 and CDR2 from the germline V gene are MNHNS and SASEGT. CDR3 length: 14 residues. The ends lost 7 bases at V and 1 base at J; junction bases unmatched: 7. CDR3 bases: TGTGCCAGCACCCCGGCGGGAGCTTCCTACGAGCAGTACTTC. It is translated as CASTPAGASYEQYF.

The chain recombines TRBV21-1 with TRBJ2-4; TRBD2, as called in the table, went unchecked against the DNA. TRBV21-1 is shown as a pseudogene. CDR3 length equals 16 residues. The CDR3, as DNA: TGTGCCAGCCACCGTCCTTCGAGGGAAGCCAAAAACATTCAGTACTTC. Encoded protein: CASHRPSREAKNIQYF.

The chain carries TRBV7-9 and TRBJ2-5, with 12 bases that match TRBD2. Germline V lookup: CDR1 SEHNR, CDR2 FQNEAQ (reference sequence). The CDR3 is 16 residues long. V lost 3 bases to trimming and J lost 4 bases; unmatched junction nucleotides: 6. CDR3 bases: TGTGCCAGCAGCTTCCTAGCGGGAGGGGGCGTAGAGACCCAGTACTTC. Translation: CASSFLAGGGVETQYF.

The CDR3 bases are TGTGCCAGCAGCTTAGTAGCGGGGGGGCACAACACCGGGGAGCTGTTTTTT. It is translated as CASSLVAGGHNTGELFF. The chain couples TRBV7-2 to TRBJ2-2, with 11 nucleotides matching TRBD2. The CDR3 spans 17 residues. Trimming removed 1 base from V and 2 bases from J; junction bases left unmatched: 3. Germline lookup yields CDR1 SGHTA and CDR2 FQGNSA.